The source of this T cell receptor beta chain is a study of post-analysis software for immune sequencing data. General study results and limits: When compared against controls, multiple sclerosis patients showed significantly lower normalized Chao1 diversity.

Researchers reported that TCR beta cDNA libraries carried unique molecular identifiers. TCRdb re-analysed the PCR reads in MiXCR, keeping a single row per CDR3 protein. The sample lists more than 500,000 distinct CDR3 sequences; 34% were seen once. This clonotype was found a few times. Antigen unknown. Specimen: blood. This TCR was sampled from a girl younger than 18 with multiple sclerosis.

CDR3 sequence: CAISALTSPTDTQYF. The DNA for the CDR3 is TGTGCCATCAGTGCCCTGACTAGTCCGACGGATACGCAGTATTTT. The V call is TRBV10-3, the J call TRBJ2-3, with a weak D call TRBD2 (6 bases). The CDR3 covers 15 residues. Trimming took off 4 bases at V and 6 bases at J, with 17 bases between the two ends. From germline, CDR1 is ENHRY and CDR2 SYGVKD.